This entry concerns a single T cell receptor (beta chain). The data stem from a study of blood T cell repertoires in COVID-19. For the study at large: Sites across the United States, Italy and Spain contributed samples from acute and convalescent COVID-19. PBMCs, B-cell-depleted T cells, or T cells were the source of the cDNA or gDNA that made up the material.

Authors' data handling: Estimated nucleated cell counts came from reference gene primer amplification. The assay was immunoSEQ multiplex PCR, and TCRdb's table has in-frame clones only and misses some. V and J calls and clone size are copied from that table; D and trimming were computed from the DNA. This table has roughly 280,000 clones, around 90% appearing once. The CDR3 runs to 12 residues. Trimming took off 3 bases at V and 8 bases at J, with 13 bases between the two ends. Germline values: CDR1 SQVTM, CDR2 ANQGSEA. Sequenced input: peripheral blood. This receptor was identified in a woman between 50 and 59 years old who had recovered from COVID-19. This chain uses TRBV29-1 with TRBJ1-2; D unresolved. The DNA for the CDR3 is TGCAGCGTTGAGTCGTTTGAGCGGGGCTACACCTTC. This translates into CSVESFERGYTF.